The 15 T cell receptor beta chains given below trace back to one sample, sequenced in a study of shared clonotypes between healthy human individuals. The assay was immunoSEQ multiplex PCR, and TCRdb's table has in-frame clones only and misses some. The sample lists about 500,000 clones, roughly 80% occurring once. Sequencing was done on a sample of PBMCs. The receptors here all came from a woman in her forties in good health. Some clones in this sample may be carry-over from other donors' samples.

This chain links TRBV2 with TRBJ1-2; TRBD1 is a possible D gene (5 bases). Trimming left V 5 bases short and J 7 bases short, with 11 bases between. Per germline, CDR1 SNHLY and CDR2 FYNNEI. The CDR3 spans 12 residues. CDR3 in amino acids: CASSSLGVGYTF. CDR3 bases: TGTGCCAGCAGTTCCTTGGGGGTTGGCTACACCTTC.

The chain links TRBV25-1 to TRBJ2-1; no firm D call. CDR1 and CDR2 (germline): MGHDK, SYGVNS. This CDR3 comprises 11 residues. The V end lost 8 bases, the J end lost 8 bases, and 10 bases lay between the germline ends. The chain's CDR3 is CASELFDEQFF. The CDR3 DNA is TGTGCCAGCGAGCTTTTCGATGAGCAGTTCTTC.

J is TRBJ2-1 and V is TRBV10-2; 7 nucleotides agree with TRBD2. Unmatched junction bases numbered 11, after V lost 3 bases and J lost 6 bases. The germline CDR1 and CDR2 sequences are WSHSY and SAAADI. The CDR3 loop spans 16 amino acids. In DNA, the CDR3 is TGCGCCAGCAGTGATTGGTTGGGGGAGGGCCGCAATGAGCAGTTCTTC. The encoded protein is CASSDWLGEGRNEQFF.

In regard to this clone: This likely came from a read error, as a far larger clone is one base away. The chain couples TRBV28 to TRBJ1-5, with D hard to call. In germline, CDR1 is MDHEN, CDR2 SYDVKM. V shed 2 bases and J shed 5 bases, with 13 bases lying between them. This CDR3 region has 15 residues. CDR3 protein: CASSLGLGWDQPQHF. For the CDR3, the DNA is TGTGCCAGCAGTTTAGGCCTTGGATGGGATCAGCCCCAGCATTTT.

V gene TRBV7-2 combines with J gene TRBJ1-2; D uncertain. V lost 5 bases, J lost 0 bases, and 10 bases lay in between. CDR1 and CDR2 from the germline V gene are SGHTA and FQGNSA. This CDR3 has 14 amino acids. Written as DNA, the CDR3 is TGTGCCAGCAGCCCTACTACAGCTAACTATGGCTACACCTTC. This gives the protein CASSPTTANYGYTF.

This rearrangement joins TRBV5-8 to TRBJ2-7, with D perhaps TRBD2 (6 bases). Between the trimmed V and J ends, which lost 0 bases and 3 bases, there was a span of 10 bases. The CDR3 length is 14 residues. Germline lookup yields CDR1 SGHTS and CDR2 YDEGEE. The CDR3 region has the DNA TGTGCCAGCAGCTTGGTGGGACTGTACTACGAGCAGTACTTC. As protein: CASSLVGLYYEQYF.

The rearrangement uses TRBV30 and TRBJ1-2; D uncertain. CDR3 size: 10 residues. Germline values: CDR1 GTSNPN, CDR2 SVGIG (reference sequence). Trimming took off 3 bases at V and 13 bases at J, with 12 bases between the two ends. CDR3: CAWSSTVPTF. The CDR3 DNA sequence: TGTGCCTGGAGCTCGACGGTTCCCACCTTC.

This chain links TRBV9 with TRBJ2-3, with TRBD2 matching 10 bases. Unmatched junction bases numbered 8, after V lost 3 bases and J lost 4 bases. The germline gives CDR1 SGDLS, CDR2 YYNGEE. The CDR3 is 16 amino acids. The CDR3 protein is CASSALAGEVADTQYF. The CDR3 DNA reads as TGTGCCAGCAGCGCCCTAGCGGGAGAGGTCGCAGATACGCAGTATTTT. The full variable domain, in which reference TRBV9 and TRBJ2-3 provide the parts outside the CDR3, is DSGVTQTPKHLITATGQRVTLRCSPRSGDLSVYWYQQSLDQGLQFLIQYYNGEERAKGNILERFSAQQFPDLHSELNLSSLELGDSALYFCASSALAGEVADTQYFGPGTRLTVL.

V usage is TRBV11-2 and J usage is TRBJ2-7, with D maybe TRBD2 (5 bases). Trimming removed 2 bases from V and 2 bases from J, with 10 bases in between. The CDR3 consists of 14 residues. The germline V gene has CDR1 SGHAT and CDR2 FQNNGV. CDR3 nucleotide sequence: TGTGCCAGCAGCTTATATGCGGGCCCCTACGAGCAGTACTTC. Translated: CASSLYAGPYEQYF.

The J gene is TRBJ2-7, the V gene TRBV6-5; D possibly corresponds to TRBD2 (5 bases). Germline V CDR1 and CDR2: MNHEY, SVGAGI. This CDR3 has 14 amino acids. Trimming took 6 bases from V and 5 from J, leaving 17 bases between them. CDR3 sequence reads: CASRPSLVSHEQYF. In DNA form, the CDR3 reads TGTGCCAGCAGGCCCTCACTAGTGTCTCACGAGCAGTACTTC.

This clone has at least ten counts. The sample contains more than one DNA sequence encoding this CDR3. The chain combines TRBV4-1 with TRBJ2-2; 12 nucleotides agree with TRBD2. Germline V gives CDR1 MGHRA, CDR2 YSYEKL. V lost 4 bases, J lost 1 base, and 4 bases stayed unmatched. The CDR3 is 17 amino acids. The CDR3 bases are TGCGCCAGCAGCCCCCTGACTAGCGGGAGGAACACCGGGGAGCTGTTTTTT. It codes for CASSPLTSGRNTGELFF.

V is TRBV15 and J is TRBJ2-7; D gene unclear. The germline gives CDR1 LNHNV, CDR2 YYDKDF (reference sequence). The length of the CDR3 is 14 residues. V was shortened by 0 bases and J by 5 bases, with 11 bases between the two germline ends. DNA for the CDR3: TGTGCCACCAGCAGAGAACAGAGCCTTAACGAGCAGTACTTC. Amino acid sequence: CATSREQSLNEQYF.

The chain joins TRBV5-4 to TRBJ2-2; 14 bases fit TRBD2. The V and J ends lost 4 bases and 9 bases, in that order; junction bases with no gene match: 8. The CDR3 is 16 amino acids. Germline CDR1 reads SGHNT; CDR2 reads YYREEE (reference sequence). CDR3 sequence: CASSRGTSGSIRELFF. CDR3 coding DNA: TGTGCCAGCAGCCGGGGGACTAGCGGGAGTATCAGGGAGCTGTTTTTT.

In the case of this clone: This may be a read error, as it is one base from a much larger clone. Other nucleotide sequences from this sample produce the same CDR3. The rearrangement links TRBV7-9 to TRBJ2-2; D ambiguous. V lost 2 bases, J lost 2 bases, and 3 bases lay in between. The CDR3 sequence is 13 residues long. Germline V gene lookup returns CDR1 SEHNR and CDR2 FQNEAQ (reference sequence). Here the CDR3 DNA reads TGTGCCAGCAGCTTACTAAACACCGGGGAGCTGTTTTTT. It codes for CASSLLNTGELFF.

This chain uses TRBV2 with TRBJ2-1; tentative D call: TRBD2 (5 bases). The V gene's germline CDR1 is SNHLY and CDR2 FYNNEI. Trimming took 2 bases from V and 6 from J, leaving 14 bases between them. The CDR3 contains 15 residues. The CDR3, as DNA: TGTGCCAGCAGTGAAAGGGCTAGCAGACCCAATGAGCAGTTCTTC. Translated, it gives CASSERASRPNEQFF.